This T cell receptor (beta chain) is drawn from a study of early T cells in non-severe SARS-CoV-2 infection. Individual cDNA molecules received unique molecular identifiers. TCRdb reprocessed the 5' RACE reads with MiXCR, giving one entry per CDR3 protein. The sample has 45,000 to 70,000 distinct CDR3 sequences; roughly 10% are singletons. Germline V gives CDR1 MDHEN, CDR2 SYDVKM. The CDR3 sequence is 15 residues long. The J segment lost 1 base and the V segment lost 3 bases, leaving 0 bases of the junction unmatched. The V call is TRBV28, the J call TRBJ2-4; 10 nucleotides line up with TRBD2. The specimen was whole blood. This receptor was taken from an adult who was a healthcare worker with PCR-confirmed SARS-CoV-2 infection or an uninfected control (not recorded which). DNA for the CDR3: TGTGCCAGCAGTTTGGGACTAGCGGCCAAAAACATTCAGTACTTC. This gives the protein CASSLGLAAKNIQYF.